The text below deals with one T cell receptor beta chain. The antigen remains undetermined. This entry is derived from a study of response to subunit inactivated influenza vaccine. Findings and limits, study-wide: Authors suggested few new T cells are recruited by each seasonal influenza vaccination.

TCRdb itself ran the RT-PCR reads through MiXCR, one entry per CDR3 protein. The sample includes approximately 730,000 distinct CDR3 sequences, around 13% seen only once; the top ten take 6.5% to 8.5%. Sequences were derived from PBMCs from blood, sampled less than 15 days before vaccination. This sequence was found in a man between 50 and 59 years old who received an inactivated influenza vaccine.

Here the CDR3 reads CSARGGTSSADTQYF. CDR3 in DNA: TGCAGTGCTAGGGGGGGGACTAGCTCCGCAGATACGCAGTATTTT. The V gene is TRBV20-1, the J gene TRBJ2-3, with 9 bases that match TRBD2. Germline assignment: CDR1 DFQATT and CDR2 SNEGSKA (reference sequence). The CDR3 is made up of 15 amino acids. With 3 bases clipped from V and 4 bases from J, the junction kept 8 bases outside the gene matches.